This T cell receptor (beta chain) emerged from a study of tumor-infiltrating lymphocytes in primary liver carcinoma. As to this clonotype: Its antigen is not identified.

Overall study findings and caveats: A fraction of only about 7-25% of top clones appeared in all five tumor regions. When set against blood, tumors had a significantly higher top-250-clone fraction (p = 0.039).

Unsorted bulk tissue, 20-30 mg of it, served as the source for co-extraction of RNA and DNA. Patients carried chronic HBV infection without prior treatment. Over 80% of the cells in every tumor sample were viable tumor cells. A primer matching the constant region was used to make TCR beta cDNA from approximately 0.55 ug of total RNA. Sequencing libraries for TCR beta derived from three nested multiplex PCR rounds that used slightly modified ARM-PCR. TCRdb reanalysed the multiplex PCR reads using MiXCR and keeps one entry per CDR3 protein. The sample yields roughly 120,000 distinct CDR3 sequences, approximately 70% seen once. Sequenced material: liver tumor tissue from sampling region 1. Subset specified: tumor region T1, superior pole. The clonotype comes from a woman aged 60-75 years with primary liver carcinoma and hepatitis B virus infection.

DNA for the CDR3: TGTGCCAGCAGCTTGGAGGGGAGCACTGAAGCTTTCTTT. This translates into CASSLEGSTEAFF. The V call is TRBV13, the J call TRBJ1-1, with D possibly TRBD1 on 5 matching bases. This CDR3 spans 13 amino acids. Trimming stripped 3 bases from V and 4 bases from J, with 9 bases between. Germline-derived CDR1 and CDR2 are PRHDT and FYEKMQ (reference sequence). Full variable domain (remainder filled in from reference TRBV13 and TRBJ1-1): AAGVIQSPRHLIKEKRETATLKCYPIPRHDTVYWYQQGPGQDPQFLISFYEKMQSDKGSIPDRFSAQQFSDYHSELNMSSLELGDSALYFCASSLEGSTEAFFGQGTRLTVV.